The present TCR beta chain was sequenced within a study of CD8 T cells in ankylosing spondylitis. TCRdb reanalysed the 5' RACE reads using MiXCR and keeps one entry per CDR3 protein. This table has just over 350,000 distinct CDR3 sequences, 20% appearing once. The sample was blood, either unsorted or a sorted T cell fraction (not recorded which). The TCR sequence derives from a male donor with ankylosing spondylitis or in good health (not recorded which).

The CDR3 protein is CSVRTAGGSYEQYF. The CDR3 nucleotides read TGCAGCGTTCGCACGGCGGGCGGCTCCTACGAGCAGTACTTC. The V and J genes are TRBV29-1 and TRBJ2-7; possible D gene TRBD2, 5 bases. The germline gives CDR1 SQVTM, CDR2 ANQGSEA. This CDR3 contains 14 residues. Trimming took off 5 bases at V and 0 bases at J, with 14 bases between the two ends.